These 5 T cell receptor beta chains were sequenced from one sample in a study of shared clonotypes between healthy human individuals. Here immunoSEQ multiplex PCR was the method, and the copy in TCRdb shows in-frame clones only, minus some. The sample yields around 1,000,000 clones, roughly 80% seen once. The sequenced sample consisted of memory CD4+ T cells from PBMCs. Subset indicated: CD45RA-negative fraction. All receptors derive from a man between 18 and 35 years old in good health. Some clones in this sample may be carry-over from other donors' samples.

The J gene is TRBJ2-3, the V gene TRBV28, with a weak D call TRBD1 (5 bases). Germline lookup yields CDR1 MDHEN and CDR2 SYDVKM. Trimming left V 6 bases short and J 4 bases short, with 23 bases between. This CDR3 has 17 residues. CDR3: CASRNAAYQGTPDTQYF. As DNA, the CDR3 is TGTGCCAGCAGAAACGCCGCGTACCAGGGTACCCCAGATACGCAGTATTTT.

V usage is TRBV6-5 and J usage is TRBJ2-3, with 7 bases aligning to TRBD2. Trimming at V came to 1 base and at J to 5 bases, leaving 6 bases not matched to a gene. The CDR3 totals 15 residues. Germline assignment: CDR1 MNHEY and CDR2 SVGAGI. The CDR3 coding sequence is TGTGCCAGCAGTTACTGGGGGACTAACCTAGATACGCAGTATTTT. This gives the protein CASSYWGTNLDTQYF.

This clone was seen a few times. The same CDR3 is also encoded by other DNA sequences in this sample. The chain employs TRBV4-3 and TRBJ1-2; D uncertain. The CDR3 is 13 residues long. Germline values: CDR1 LGHNA, CDR2 YSLEER. Trimming left V 5 bases short and J 4 bases short, with 11 bases between. CDR3 DNA sequence: TGCGCCAGCAGCAGGGAAGGGCTCTATGGCTACACCTTC. Translating gives CASSREGLYGYTF.

The chain has TRBV19 and TRBJ1-2, with D unclear. Trimming removed 4 bases at V and 1 base at J, with 10 bases between. Germline V gene data show CDR1 as LNHDA and CDR2 as SQIVND (reference sequence). This CDR3 region has 14 residues. This chain's CDR3 is CASSTALFNYGYTF. In DNA form, the CDR3 reads TGTGCCAGTAGTACAGCCCTGTTTAACTATGGCTACACCTTC.

This clone has just one count. V gene TRBV5-1 combines with J gene TRBJ2-2, with 9 bases identical to TRBD2. Germline V CDR1 and CDR2: SGHRS, YFSETQ. This CDR3 comprises 15 residues. Unmatched junction bases numbered 4, after V lost 4 bases and J lost 3 bases. The CDR3 bases are TGCGCCAGCAGCCGACTAGCGGCGGACACCGGGGAGCTGTTTTTT. The encoded protein is CASSRLAADTGELFF. Combining the CDR3 with reference TRBV5-1 and TRBJ2-2 gives the whole variable domain KAGVTQTPRYLIKTRGQQVTLSCSPISGHRSVSWYQQTPGQGLQFLFEYFSETQRNKGNFPGRFSGRQFSNSRSEMNVSTLELGDSALYLCASSRLAADTGELFFGEGSRLTVL.